The 8 T cell receptor beta chains in this list originate from one sample, sequenced in a study of CD8+CD57+ T cells in acquired aplastic anemia. CDR3 and TCR beta VDJ profiling relied on a genomic DNA template. MiXCR, applied by TCRdb to the reads, yields one record per CDR3 protein. The table has 350,000 to 450,000 distinct CDR3 sequences, about 70% seen once; the top ten hold approximately 4%. Sequenced sample: sorted CD4+, CD8+, or CD8+CD57+ T cells (not recorded which) from PBMCs. These receptors were obtained from a human donor in good health, serving as a control.

This clonotype appeared a few times. The J gene is TRBJ1-6, the V gene TRBV7-6; D is possibly TRBD1 (6 bases). CDR1 and CDR2 from the germline V gene are SGHVS and FNYEAQ. Trimming took 4 bases from V and 9 from J, leaving 13 bases between them. The CDR3 extends over 14 amino acids. The CDR3 nucleotides are TGTGCCAGCAGCTCGGACAGATTACTTTCACCCCTCCACTTT. Amino acid sequence: CASSSDRLLSPLHF. Full variable domain (rest looked up from reference TRBV7-6 and TRBJ1-6): GAGVSQSPRYKVTKRGQDVALRCDPISGHVSLYWYRQALGQGPEFLTYFNYEAQQDKSGLPNDRFSAERPEGSISTLTIQRTEQRDSAMYRCASSSDRLLSPLHFGNGTRLTVT.

In its sample, this clonotype was seen a few times. Relative to the germline gene, one junction end is altered; a read error may explain this. This chain connects TRBV10-3 to TRBJ2-3; 7 bases line up with TRBD2. The germline V gene encodes CDR1 ENHRY and CDR2 SYGVKD. CDR3 length: 11 residues. CDR3 nucleotides: TGTGTGGTTGGCGGGGGAGACACGCAGTATTTC. The encoded protein is CVVGGGDTQYF.

There are many counts of this clonotype. This sequence joins TRBV5-4 and TRBJ1-3; 12 bases line up with TRBD1. CDR1 SGHNT and CDR2 YYREEE come from the germline V gene (reference sequence). CDR3 length: 15 amino acids. The ends lost 3 bases at V and 8 bases at J; junction bases unmatched: 6. In DNA, the CDR3 is TGTGCCAGCAGCTCGGGACAGGGGGCTCCAGACACCATATATTTT. Its protein is CASSSGQGAPDTIYF.

A note on this clonotype: The junction shows a germline mismatch at one end, possibly a read error. The chain carries TRBV9 and TRBJ2-7, with D tentatively TRBD1 (5 bases). This CDR3 comprises 14 residues. Germline loops: CDR1 SGDLS, CDR2 YYNGEE. CDR3 nucleotide sequence: TGCGCCAGCAGCCACGGACGCGCCGCAGGGGAGCAGTACTTC. It codes for CASSHGRAAGEQYF.

This clonotype showed up many times. The chain uses TRBV6-5 and TRBJ2-5, with 7 positions matching TRBD1. The CDR3 loop spans 14 amino acids. V was pared by 5 bases and J by 4 bases, with 7 bases of the junction left unmatched. Germline values: CDR1 MNHEY, CDR2 SVGAGI. The CDR3 bases are TGTGCCAGCAGTCCCGGGAACAGGGGAGAGACCCAGTACTTC. Translating it yields CASSPGNRGETQYF.

This clonotype was detected only a few times. The CDR3 protein is CSARVGTGGEAFF. The CDR3 region has the DNA TGCAGTGCTAGGGTCGGAACAGGGGGTGAGGCTTTCTTT. J is TRBJ1-1 and V is TRBV20-1; 8 bases are a match to TRBD1. There are 13 residues in the CDR3. Germline CDR1 is DFQATT and CDR2 is SNEGSKA (reference sequence). V lost 3 bases to trimming and J lost 11 bases; unmatched junction nucleotides: 11.

This clonotype was detected only once. The chain recombines TRBV7-6 with TRBJ1-2; possibly TRBD1 for D (6 bases). This CDR3 comprises 14 residues. Deletions cut 7 bases from V and 2 bases from J, with 14 bases between. CDR1 is SGHVS, CDR2 FNYEAQ, per germline. CDR3 nucleotides: TGTGCCAGCACCCCCGGGACAACCAACTATGGCTACACCTTC. This encodes CASTPGTTNYGYTF.

Comments on this clonotype: An end of the junction does not agree with germline; a read error may underlie this. The chain's CDR3 is CASSFTSGGSDTQYF. In DNA form, the CDR3 reads TGCGCCAGCAGCTTTACTAGCGGGGGATCAGATACGCAGTATTTT. V gene TRBV7-9 combines with J gene TRBJ2-3, with 11 bases fitting TRBD2. Germline V gene sequence: CDR1 SEHNR, CDR2 FQNEAQ (reference sequence). The CDR3 has 15 residues. The full variable domain, completed using reference TRBV7-9 and TRBJ2-3, is DTGVSQNPRHKITKRGQNVTFRCDPISEHNRLYWYRQTLGQGPEFLTYFQNEAQLEKSRLLSDRFSAERPKGSFSTLEIQRTEQGDSAMYLCASSFTSGGSDTQYFGPGTRLTVL.